Sequencing of this T cell receptor (beta chain) was carried out in a study of T cell responses to AZD1222 COVID-19 vaccine. The study, taken as a whole, reports: There were mostly white British donors and more females than males, and clonal diversity was possibly underestimated. Spike-spanning, vaccine-associated CD4 TCRs were dominant at 160-218 and 743-854.

Generated by immunoSEQ multiplex PCR, the TCRdb table keeps only in-frame clones and is missing some. The sample has 90,000 to 120,000 clones; around 94% are singletons. Looked up from germline, CDR1 is SGHNT and CDR2 is YENEEA. Trimming cost V 0 bases and J 3 bases, with 6 bases left between them. This CDR3 is built from 13 residues. A remark on this clone: Its specificity is unknown.

The V gene is TRBV11-3, the J gene TRBJ2-7, with D possibly being TRBD1 (5 bases). This specimen was peripheral blood, taken on day 0 of AZD1222 vaccination. The clonotype comes from an adult in good health. The CDR3 reads CASSLDRDYEQYF. In DNA form, the CDR3 reads TGTGCCAGCAGCTTAGACAGGGACTACGAGCAGTACTTC.